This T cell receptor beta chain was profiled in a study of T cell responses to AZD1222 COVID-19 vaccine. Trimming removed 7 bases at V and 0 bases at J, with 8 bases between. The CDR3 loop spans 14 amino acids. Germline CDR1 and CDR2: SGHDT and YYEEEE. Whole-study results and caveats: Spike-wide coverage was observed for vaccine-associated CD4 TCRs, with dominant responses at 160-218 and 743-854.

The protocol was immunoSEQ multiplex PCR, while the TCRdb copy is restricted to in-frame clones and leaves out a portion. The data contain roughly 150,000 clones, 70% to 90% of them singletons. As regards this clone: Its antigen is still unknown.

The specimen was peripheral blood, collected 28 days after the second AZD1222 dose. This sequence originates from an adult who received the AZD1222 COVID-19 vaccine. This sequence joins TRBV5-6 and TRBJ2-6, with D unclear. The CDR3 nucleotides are TGTGCCAGCTACCCCCGCTCTGGGGCCAACGTCCTGACTTTC. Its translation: CASYPRSGANVLTF.